The subject of this entry is one T cell receptor beta chain. The antigen is not known. The same CDR3 also results from other DNA sequences found in this sample. The sample belongs to a study of shared clonotypes between healthy human individuals. Whole-study context: Each donor contributed plates that comprised three CD4 naive, three CD4 memory, two CD8 naive and one CD8 memory. General study findings and limits: Compared with clonotypes that all four donors shared, non-shared clonotypes had lower generation probabilities.

TCRdb keeps only in-frame clones here, not all; method: immunoSEQ multiplex PCR. The table lists millions of clones, more than 90% of them singletons, with 0.14% in the top ten. The V and J ends lost 0 bases and 3 bases, in that order; junction bases with no gene match: 6. Germline values: CDR1 SGHRS, CDR2 YFSETQ. The CDR3 totals 16 residues. The genes are TRBV5-1 and TRBJ2-3; 8 nucleotides align to TRBD2. The material sequenced was naive CD4+ T cells sorted from blood. As for subset: CD45RA+ positively selected. The receptor was isolated from a man between 18 and 35 years old in good health. CDR3 amino acids: CASSLGSGGGTDTQYF. The CDR3 coding sequence is TGCGCCAGCAGCTTGGGGAGCGGGGGTGGGACAGATACGCAGTATTTT.